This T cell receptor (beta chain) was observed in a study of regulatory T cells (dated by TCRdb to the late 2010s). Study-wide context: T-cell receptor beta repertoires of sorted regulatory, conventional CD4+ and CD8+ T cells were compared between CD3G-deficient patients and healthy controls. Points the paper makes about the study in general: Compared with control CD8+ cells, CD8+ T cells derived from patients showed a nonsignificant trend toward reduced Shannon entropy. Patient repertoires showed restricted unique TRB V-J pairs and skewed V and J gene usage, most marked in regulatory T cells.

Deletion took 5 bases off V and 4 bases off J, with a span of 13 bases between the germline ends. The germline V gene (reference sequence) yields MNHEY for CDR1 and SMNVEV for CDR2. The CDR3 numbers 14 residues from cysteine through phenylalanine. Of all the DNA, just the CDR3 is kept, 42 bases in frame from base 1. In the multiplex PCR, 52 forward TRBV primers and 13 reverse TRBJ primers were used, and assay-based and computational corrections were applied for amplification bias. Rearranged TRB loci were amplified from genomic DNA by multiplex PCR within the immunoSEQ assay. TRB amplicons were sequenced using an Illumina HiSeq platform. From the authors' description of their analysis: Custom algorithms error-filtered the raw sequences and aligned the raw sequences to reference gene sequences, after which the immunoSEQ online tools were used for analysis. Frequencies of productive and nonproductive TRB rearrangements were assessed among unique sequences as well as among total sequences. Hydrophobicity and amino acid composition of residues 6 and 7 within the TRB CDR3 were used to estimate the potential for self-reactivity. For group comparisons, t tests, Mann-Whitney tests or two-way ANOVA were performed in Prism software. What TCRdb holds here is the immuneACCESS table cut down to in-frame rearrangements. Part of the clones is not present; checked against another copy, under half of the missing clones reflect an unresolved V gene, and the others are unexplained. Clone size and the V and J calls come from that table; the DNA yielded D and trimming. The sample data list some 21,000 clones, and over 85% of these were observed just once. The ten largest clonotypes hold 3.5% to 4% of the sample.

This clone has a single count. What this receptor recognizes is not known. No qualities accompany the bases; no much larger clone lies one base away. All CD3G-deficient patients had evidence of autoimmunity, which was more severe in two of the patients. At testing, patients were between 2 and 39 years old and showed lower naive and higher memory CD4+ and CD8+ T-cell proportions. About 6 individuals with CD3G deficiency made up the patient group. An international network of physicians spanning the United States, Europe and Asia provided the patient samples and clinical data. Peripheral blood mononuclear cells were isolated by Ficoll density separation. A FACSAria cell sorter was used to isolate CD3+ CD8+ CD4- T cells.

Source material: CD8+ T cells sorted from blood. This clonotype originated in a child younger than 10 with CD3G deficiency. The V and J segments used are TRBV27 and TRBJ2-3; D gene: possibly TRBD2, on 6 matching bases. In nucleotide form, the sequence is TGTGCCAGCAGTCCCGGGAGCCGCGCAGATACGCAGTATTTT. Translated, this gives CASSPGSRADTQYF.